This record looks at one T cell receptor beta chain sequence and its context. The target antigen is unknown. This sample was included in a study of lymphopenia after photon versus proton radiotherapy. Points from the study as a whole: Post-nadir TCR diversity decline inversely tracked overall survival among those who died.

CDR3 length equals 15 residues. V was pared by 2 bases and J by 5 bases, with 6 bases of the junction left unmatched. Germline assignment: CDR1 SGHTA and CDR2 FQGNSA. The table came from immunoSEQ multiplex PCR; TCRdb's copy has only in-frame clones and leaves some out. The repertoire holds over 25,000 clones, with more than 75% as singletons. Specimen: peripheral blood, collected from a patient treated with photon-based radiotherapy. The chain has TRBV7-2 and TRBJ1-2; 9 nucleotides align to TRBD1. This sequence originates from a woman between 45 and 65 years old with cholangiocarcinoma. The CDR3 protein is CASSLRTGADYGYTF. For the CDR3, the DNA is TGTGCCAGCAGCTTACGGACAGGGGCAGATTATGGCTACACCTTC.